Shown below are 16 T cell receptor beta chains from a single sample sequenced in a study of T cells after yellow fever vaccination. TCRdb redid the calling of the 5' RACE reads with MiXCR, one entry per CDR3 protein. The table shows hundreds of thousands of distinct CDR3 sequences, with approximately 15% occurring only once. Material: PBMCs, obtained on the day of the yellow fever booster vaccination. These receptors originate from a young man who received the YFV17D yellow fever vaccine.

The rearrangement joins TRBV29-1 to TRBJ2-1; D call uncertain. Germline-derived CDR1 and CDR2 are SQVTM and ANQGSEA. The CDR3 spans 12 residues. The CDR3 region is CTVGLIYNEQFF. The CDR3 DNA follows: TGCACCGTAGGGCTAATCTACAATGAGCAGTTCTTC.

V is TRBV7-2 and J is TRBJ2-1; 7 nucleotides line up with TRBD2. The CDR3 is 13 residues long. Germline CDR1 reads SGHTA; CDR2 reads FQGNSA. The ends lost 9 bases at V and 12 bases at J; junction bases unmatched: 14. The CDR3 protein is CASTKGREWGQFF. The CDR3 region has the DNA TGTGCCAGTACTAAGGGGCGGGAGTGGGGGCAGTTCTTC.

This clonotype appeared a few times. The chain employs TRBV12-3 or TRBV12-4 and TRBJ2-3; 8 nucleotides line up with TRBD2. V dropped 6 bases and J dropped 6; count of bases not matched to a gene: 5. The CDR3 sequence is 13 residues long. DNA of the CDR3: TGTGCCAGCAGGGCAGCGGGGGCGGATACGCAGTATTTT. It codes for CASRAAGADTQYF.

The rearrangement joins TRBV25-1 to TRBJ1-2; 8 nucleotides line up with TRBD1. V was pared by 4 bases and J by 8 bases, with 9 bases of the junction left unmatched. Germline V gene sequence: CDR1 MGHDK, CDR2 SYGVNS. The CDR3 spans 14 residues. In nucleotides, the CDR3 is TGTGCCAGCAGTGGTCGACAGGGGAACTGGGGCTACACCTTC. Its protein product is CASSGRQGNWGYTF.

V usage is TRBV14 and J usage is TRBJ2-1; D ambiguous. V was clipped by 2 bases and J by 2 bases, with 7 bases between them. Germline assignment: CDR1 SGHDN and CDR2 FVKESK. The CDR3 contains 14 residues. CDR3 protein: CASSQRTTYNEQFF. CDR3 nucleotide sequence: TGTGCCAGCAGCCAAAGAACCACCTACAATGAGCAGTTCTTC.

This clonotype was seen a few times. The chain carries TRBV20-1 and TRBJ2-7; no definite D call. CDR1 is DFQATT, CDR2 SNEGSKA, per germline (reference sequence). This CDR3 spans 11 amino acids. V gave up 3 bases and J gave up 6 bases, with 9 bases separating them. CDR3 nucleotides: TGCAGTGCTAGCCGGCTTTTCGAGCAGTACTTC. As protein: CSASRLFEQYF.

J is TRBJ2-1 and V is TRBV12-3 or TRBV12-4; possible D gene TRBD2, 6 bases. Trimming pared 1 base from V and 3 bases from J, leaving 10 bases between. CDR3 size: 15 residues. In DNA form, the CDR3 reads TGTGCCAGCAGTTTAGTGTTAGCGGTCTACAATGAGCAGTTCTTC. Translated: CASSLVLAVYNEQFF.

This chain connects TRBV6-1 to TRBJ2-1, with TRBD2 matching 15 bases. The CDR3 spans 19 residues. Germline V lookup: CDR1 MNHNS, CDR2 SASEGT. Germline trimming cut 7 bases from V and 7 bases from J; bases unmatched to any gene: 17. The CDR3 DNA sequence: TGTGCCAGCAAAAATCCGGGACTAGCGGGAGGTCGAACCCCTAATGAGCAGTTCTTC. It translates to CASKNPGLAGGRTPNEQFF.

This clonotype was counted only a few times. The chain is built from TRBV6-2 or TRBV6-3 and TRBJ2-1; TRBD2 matches 8 bases. The CDR3 totals 14 residues. The V gene's germline CDR1 is MNHEY and CDR2 SVGEGT. V dropped 3 bases and J dropped 9; count of bases not matched to a gene: 7. The CDR3 DNA sequence: TGTGCCAGCAGTTATGCCGTCGGGGGGGGTGAGCAGTTCTTC. Protein product: CASSYAVGGGEQFF.

This clonotype came up a few times. The V and J genes are TRBV20-1 and TRBJ2-7, with TRBD2 identical over 8 bases. Looked up from germline, CDR1 is DFQATT and CDR2 is SNEGSKA (reference sequence). CDR3 length equals 12 residues. With V trimmed by 3 bases and J by 7 bases, 5 bases remained unmatched. Written as DNA, the CDR3 is TGCAGTGCTAGTCACCCGGGAGGGGAGCAGTACTTC. It codes for CSASHPGGEQYF.

The chain recombines TRBV5-1 with TRBJ2-3; TRBD2 aligns across 7 bases. The J segment lost 0 bases and the V segment lost 7 bases, leaving 8 bases of the junction unmatched. Germline lookup yields CDR1 SGHRS and CDR2 YFSETQ. CDR3 length equals 15 residues. CDR3 protein: CASRPGGVSTDTQYF. The DNA for the CDR3 is TGCGCCAGCCGCCCGGGGGGAGTCAGCACAGATACGCAGTATTTT.

This clonotype came up many times. The gene calls are TRBV20-1 and TRBJ2-7; 8 nucleotides align to TRBD1. V lost 3 bases to trimming and J lost 1 base; unmatched junction nucleotides: 8. The CDR3 totals 15 residues. Germline-derived CDR1 and CDR2 are DFQATT and SNEGSKA (reference sequence). CDR3 sequence: CSASDPGGASYEQYF. Here the CDR3 DNA reads TGCAGTGCTAGCGACCCAGGGGGCGCATCCTACGAGCAGTACTTC.

The V call is TRBV28, the J call TRBJ2-1; 8 positions agree with TRBD2. The CDR3 length is 16 residues. The junction had 13 bases not matched to a gene; V was cut back by 3 bases and J by 9 bases. Germline CDR1 reads MDHEN; CDR2 reads SYDVKM. CDR3 nucleotides: TGTGCCAGCAGTTTTCTGCCTAGCGGGTCGTTGAGTGAGCAGTTCTTC. It yields the protein CASSFLPSGSLSEQFF. The full variable domain, with the rest looked up from reference TRBV28 and TRBJ2-1, is DVKVTQSSRYLVKRTGEKVFLECVQDMDHENMFWYRQDPGLGLRLIYFSYDVKMKEKGDIPEGYSVSREKKERFSLILESASTNQTSMYLCASSFLPSGSLSEQFFGPGTRLTVL.

Only a few counts were recorded for this clonotype. The chain combines TRBV5-5 with TRBJ2-6, with 11 bases identical to TRBD1. The CDR3 runs to 18 residues. Trimming cost V 0 bases and J 0 bases; bases outside gene matches: 2. CDR1 is SGHKS and CDR2 is YYEKEE in the germline V gene (reference sequence). The CDR3 region is CASSLVGTGGSGANVLTF. The CDR3 DNA reads TGTGCCAGCAGCTTGGTCGGGACAGGGGGCTCTGGGGCCAACGTCCTGACTTTC.

The J gene is TRBJ1-1, the V gene TRBV7-2, with D maybe TRBD1 (6 bases). Trimming left V 5 bases short and J 1 base short, with 11 bases between. The CDR3 has 14 amino acids. The germline V gene has CDR1 SGHTA and CDR2 FQGNSA. This CDR3 reads CASSTGQPNTEAFF. In DNA, the CDR3 is TGTGCCAGCAGCACGGGACAACCGAACACTGAAGCTTTCTTT. The full variable domain, in which reference TRBV7-2 and TRBJ1-1 provide the parts outside the CDR3, is GAGVSQSPSNKVTEKGKDVELRCDPISGHTALYWYRQSLGQGLEFLIYFQGNSAPDKSGLPSDRFSAERTGGSVSTLTIQRTQQEDSAVYLCASSTGQPNTEAFFGQGTRLTVV.

The rearrangement links TRBV6-1 to TRBJ1-2; D is unclear. Germline V lookup: CDR1 MNHNS, CDR2 SASEGT. This CDR3 contains 13 residues. Between the trimmed V and J ends, which lost 8 bases and 4 bases, there was a span of 14 bases. The CDR3 protein is CASGDGASYGYTF. In DNA form, the CDR3 reads TGTGCCAGCGGAGACGGAGCTAGCTATGGCTACACCTTC.